Below, 17 T cell receptor beta chains from the same sample are listed, as sequenced in a study of cytomegalovirus exposure and HLA in healthy donors. The study ran its PCR with 60 Vbeta and 13 Jbeta primers. Assay used: immunoSEQ multiplex PCR; TCRdb lists only in-frame clones, some missing. The data hold some 80,000 clones, with 78% observed a single time. The sample taken for sequencing was PBMCs. The receptors originated from a man between 35 and 55 years old in good health and CMV-seronegative.

This clone has a single count. The J gene is TRBJ1-5, the V gene TRBV5-1, with 7 bases aligning to TRBD1. CDR3 length: 14 amino acids. The V and J ends lost 5 bases and 4 bases, in that order; junction bases with no gene match: 6. CDR1 is SGHRS and CDR2 is YFSETQ in the germline V gene. DNA for the CDR3: TGCGCCAGCAGTACCGGGACAGAAAATCAGCCCCAGCATTTT. Translation: CASSTGTENQPQHF.

J is TRBJ2-7 and V is TRBV5-1; 8 bases map to TRBD1. CDR3 length equals 12 residues. After removal of 1 base from V and 7 bases from J, the junction contained 1 base not matched to a gene. Germline V gene lookup returns CDR1 SGHRS and CDR2 YFSETQ. The CDR3 sequence: CASSLTGGEQYF. The DNA of the CDR3 is TGCGCCAGCAGCTTGACAGGGGGGGAGCAGTACTTC. Using reference TRBV5-1 and TRBJ2-7 for the parts outside the CDR3, the full variable domain is KAGVTQTPRYLIKTRGQQVTLSCSPISGHRSVSWYQQTPGQGLQFLFEYFSETQRNKGNFPGRFSGRQFSNSRSEMNVSTLELGDSALYLCASSLTGGEQYFGPGTRLTVT.

The V call is TRBV11-3, the J call TRBJ2-2, with a possible D match to TRBD1 (5 bases). Trimming stripped 5 bases from V and 6 bases from J, with 10 bases between. Germline V CDR1 and CDR2: SGHNT, YENEEA. The CDR3 length is 13 residues. For the CDR3, the DNA is TGTGCCAGCAGCCCCCAGGGATCCGGGGAGCTGTTTTTT. It encodes CASSPQGSGELFF.

A few counts support this clone. V usage is TRBV6-5 and J usage is TRBJ1-2; 7 bases are shared with TRBD1. The ends lost 6 bases at V and 3 bases at J; junction bases unmatched: 7. This CDR3 region has 14 residues. Germline CDR1 MNHEY, CDR2 SVGAGI. Written as DNA, the CDR3 is TGTGCCAGCAGCTTCGGGACAGCCGACTATGGCTACACCTTC. It is translated as CASSFGTADYGYTF.

This clone was counted once. The rearrangement links TRBV5-4 to TRBJ2-7; D gene uncertain. Looked up from germline, CDR1 is SGHNT and CDR2 is YYREEE (reference sequence). V lost 0 bases, J lost 1 base, and 5 bases lay in between. The CDR3 has 13 residues. CDR3 sequence (DNA): TGTGCCAGCAGCTTGGCCGGGTCCTACGAGCAGTACTTC. Its protein product is CASSLAGSYEQYF.

This rearrangement joins TRBV11-2 to TRBJ2-1, with 9 bases aligning to TRBD2. Germline loops: CDR1 SGHAT, CDR2 FQNNGV. The ends lost 6 bases at V and 7 bases at J; junction bases unmatched: 19. The CDR3 sequence is 18 residues long. The CDR3 region is CASRPAGAGGFLFNEQFF. CDR3 nucleotide sequence: TGTGCCAGCAGACCGGCGGGCGCGGGAGGGTTTTTATTTAATGAGCAGTTCTTC.

This chain links TRBV28 with TRBJ2-5; 12 bases are a match to TRBD2. Germline loops: CDR1 MDHEN, CDR2 SYDVKM. The junction had 6 bases not matched to a gene; V was cut back by 5 bases and J by 5 bases. The CDR3 has 15 residues. The CDR3 here is CASSPRLAGVETQYF. For the CDR3, the DNA is TGTGCCAGCAGTCCCCGACTAGCGGGAGTCGAGACCCAGTACTTC.

The chain joins TRBV7-9 to TRBJ2-1, with 9 bases fitting TRBD1. Germline V CDR1 and CDR2: SEHNR, FQNEAQ (reference sequence). V was pared by 2 bases and J by 6 bases, with 8 bases of the junction left unmatched. The CDR3 sequence is 16 residues long. CDR3 DNA: TGTGCCAGCAGCTTATCATCCGGGACAGGGTCCAATGAGCAGTTCTTC. This gives the protein CASSLSSGTGSNEQFF. The complete variable domain, with remaining parts taken from reference TRBV7-9 and TRBJ2-1, reads DTGVSQNPRHKITKRGQNVTFRCDPISEHNRLYWYRQTLGQGPEFLTYFQNEAQLEKSRLLSDRFSAERPKGSFSTLEIQRTEQGDSAMYLCASSLSSGTGSNEQFFGPGTRLTVL.

With regard to this clone: The junction and the germline gene differ at one end; a read error may be behind it. The gene calls are TRBV7-7 and TRBJ2-1; D is uncertain. The CDR3 sequence is 13 residues long. The germline CDR1 and CDR2 sequences are SSHAT and FNYEAQ (reference sequence). This CDR3 reads CASSLDVADEQFF. Here the CDR3 DNA reads TGTGCTAGCAGCTTAGACGTGGCAGATGAGCAGTTCTTC. Based on the CDR3 plus reference TRBV7-7 and TRBJ2-1, the full variable domain is GAGVSQSPRYKVTKRGQDVTLRCDPISSHATLYWYQQALGQGPEFLTYFNYEAQPDKSGLPSDRFSAERPEGSISTLTIQRTEQRDSAMYRCASSLDVADEQFFGPGTRLTVL.

V usage is TRBV5-1 and J usage is TRBJ2-5; 9 bases match TRBD1. The CDR3 length is 14 residues. Germline V gene lookup returns CDR1 SGHRS and CDR2 YFSETQ. Trimming removed 4 bases from V and 11 bases from J; junction bases left unmatched: 12. The DNA of the CDR3 is TGCGCCAGCAGCAGGAACAGGGGGCAGGGAGAGCAGTACTTC. Amino acid sequence: CASSRNRGQGEQYF.

About this clone: The same CDR3 is also encoded by other DNA sequences in this sample. This rearrangement joins TRBV5-4 to TRBJ2-3, with D possibly matching TRBD2 (6 bases). Trimming took off 0 bases at V and 5 bases at J, with 7 bases between the two ends. CDR3 length: 13 residues. Germline lookup yields CDR1 SGHNT and CDR2 YYREEE (reference sequence). The CDR3 coding sequence is TGTGCCAGCAGCTTGGCCGGGGGAGATACGCAGTATTTT. Translation gives CASSLAGGDTQYF.

V is TRBV5-1 and J is TRBJ2-3, with D perhaps TRBD1 (6 bases). The CDR3 consists of 14 residues. V was shortened by 0 bases and J by 6 bases, with 11 bases between the two germline ends. Germline V lookup: CDR1 SGHRS, CDR2 YFSETQ. CDR3 DNA sequence: TGCGCCAGCAGCTTGGAACAGGGCAAGGATACGCAGTATTTT. Residues: CASSLEQGKDTQYF.

This rearrangement joins TRBV18 to TRBJ1-1; D is undetermined. The V end was cut by 2 bases, the J end by 1 base, with 8 bases between. In germline, CDR1 is KGHSH, CDR2 LQKENI. This CDR3 spans 14 amino acids. As DNA, the CDR3 is TGTGCCAGCTCACCATATACGGGGAACACTGAAGCTTTCTTT. This encodes CASSPYTGNTEAFF.

The chain recombines TRBV6-5 with TRBJ1-2, with D tentatively TRBD1 (6 bases). The V gene lost 2 bases and the J gene lost 3 bases, with 16 bases spanning the gap. The germline V gene encodes CDR1 MNHEY and CDR2 SVGAGI. This CDR3 has 16 residues. The CDR3 here is CASSYLTNRDDYGYTF. In DNA form, the CDR3 reads TGTGCCAGCAGTTACCTTACTAACAGGGACGACTATGGCTACACCTTC.

This clone was picked up a small number of times. This sequence joins TRBV7-8 and TRBJ1-4; D possibly corresponds to TRBD1 (6 bases). The CDR3 is 16 residues long. The ends were cut back, 5 bases at V and 8 bases at J, with 21 bases in the middle. CDR1 and CDR2 from the germline V gene are SGHVS and FQNEAQ. CDR3 DNA sequence: TGTGCCAGCAGCAAAGGGGGGGGTGGGTCGGGGGAAAAACTGTTTTTT. Encoded protein: CASSKGGGGSGEKLFF.

The chain has TRBV9 and TRBJ1-1; D might be TRBD1 (6 bases). Germline CDR1 reads SGDLS; CDR2 reads YYNGEE. Trimming stripped 4 bases from V and 3 bases from J, with 19 bases between. The CDR3 extends over 16 amino acids. Written as DNA, the CDR3 is TGTGCCAGCAGCCAAAGCGGACAGCTGCTATACACTGAAGCTTTCTTT. Protein: CASSQSGQLLYTEAFF. The entire variable domain, with the rest obtained from reference TRBV9 and TRBJ1-1, is as follows: DSGVTQTPKHLITATGQRVTLRCSPRSGDLSVYWYQQSLDQGLQFLIQYYNGEERAKGNILERFSAQQFPDLHSELNLSSLELGDSALYFCASSQSGQLLYTEAFFGQGTRLTVV.

Only a few counts were recorded for this clone. The chain carries TRBV5-6 and TRBJ1-5; no firm D call. The CDR3 extends over 14 amino acids. Trimming removed 0 bases at V and 5 bases at J, with 9 bases between. CDR1 SGHDT and CDR2 YYEEEE come from the germline V gene. CDR3 loop: CASSLVGRDQPQHF. The CDR3 nucleotides are TGTGCCAGCAGCTTGGTTGGGCGGGATCAGCCCCAGCATTTT.